A selection of T cell receptor beta chains follows, all from one sample in a study of technical replicates of blood from a few donors. Method: immunoSEQ multiplex PCR; TCRdb's copy keeps in-frame clones and lacks some. The table records approximately 82,000 clones, under 96% of them present only once. Sequencing used T cells isolated from PBMCs. Every receptor here comes from a human donor in good health. Both conserved end residues are part of each CDR3. The order of the fields is clone size, J gene, V gene, D gene, CDR3 DNA, CDR3 protein. D genes are given only for firm matches. Size tells how often a clone was seen (once, few, many) or the class of an expanded clone, and some rows leave it out.

>.|TRBJ2-7|TRBV10-2|TRBD2
TGCGCCAGCAGTGAGATGGGGCGGGGGAAGAAGGGGATCGAGCAGTACTTC
CASSEMGRGKKGIEQYF
>.|TRBJ2-3|TRBV7-2|.
TGTGCCAGCAGCTCCGGGAGATACACAGATACGCAGTATTTT
CASSSGRYTDTQYF
>.|TRBJ1-2|TRBV5-6|TRBD1
TGTGCCAGCAGCTTAGGGACAGGCGGAGACTACACCTTC
CASSLGTGGDYTF
>.|TRBJ1-4|TRBV5-1|.
TGCGCCAGCAGCTTCTCAACAGCGGTCGGTAATGAAAAACTGTTTTTT
CASSFSTAVGNEKLFF
>.|TRBJ2-2|TRBV6-1|.
TGTGCCCTCCAAGACTGGCGGGAGCTGTTTTTT
CALQDWRELFF
>few|TRBJ2-7|TRBV7-2|.
TGTGCCAGCAGCCCTGGCGGAACCTACGAGCAGTACTTC
CASSPGGTYEQYF
>.|TRBJ2-7|TRBV27|.
TGTGCCAGCAGTGCCAGGGTAGGCCACGAGCAGTACTTC
CASSARVGHEQYF
>.|TRBJ1-4|TRBV14|.
TGTGCCAGCAGCCAACTGACCGGGACAACAGGAACTAATGAAAAACTGTTTTTT
CASSQLTGTTGTNEKLFF
>.|TRBJ2-7|TRBV5-4|.
TGTGCCAGCAGCTCGGACACGGGCTACGAGCAGTACTTC
CASSSDTGYEQYF
>.|TRBJ2-5|TRBV4-3|.
TGCGCCAGCAGCCAGGGGACTCTAAACCAAGAGACCCAGTACTTC
CASSQGTLNQETQYF
>.|TRBJ2-2|TRBV7-8|.
TGTGCCAGCAGCTTACGGGGAGACATCACCGGGGAGCTGTTTTTT
CASSLRGDITGELFF
>.|TRBJ1-4|TRBV5-1|.
TGCGCCAGCAGCCGTTCCGCGAATGAAAAACTGTTTTTT
CASSRSANEKLFF
>.|TRBJ2-7|TRBV7-2|.
TGTGCCAGCAGCCAGCGACAGGTCTCCGAGCAGTACTTC
CASSQRQVSEQYF
>.|TRBJ2-3|TRBV6-1|TRBD2
TGTGCCAGCAACCGGGACTATACCCGCACAGATACGCAGTATTTT
CASNRDYTRTDTQYF
>.|TRBJ2-7|TRBV6-5|.
TGTGCCAGCAGTGCCACCGGGATCAACTACGAGCAGTACTTC
CASSATGINYEQYF
>.|TRBJ1-1|TRBV2|.
TGTGCCAGCAGACTACTCATGAACACTGAAGCTTTCTTT
CASRLLMNTEAFF
>.|TRBJ1-2|TRBV27|.
TGTGCCAGCAGTTTATCGGCGGGAAATGGCTACACCTTC
CASSLSAGNGYTF
>.|TRBJ1-2|TRBV4-1|.
TGCGCCAGCAGCCAGCCTTTCAAGGGGCGTGATAACTATGGCTACACCTTC
CASSQPFKGRDNYGYTF